This T cell receptor (beta chain) was observed in a study of CD8+ T cells in alopecia areata (dated 2018 in TCRdb). General notes on the study: The treated patients, all with moderate-to-severe alopecia areata, were enrolled in an open-label pilot trial of oral tofacitinib given at 5 to 10 mg twice daily. Tofacitinib was administered for 6 to 18 months, and 6 months of follow-up off drug were then conducted to assess delayed response and recurrence. In both human patients and the C3H/HeJ mouse model, the study applied high-throughput TCRbeta sequencing to look at T cell clonal expansion in alopecia areata. Human TCRbeta sequencing covered scalp tissue and sorted CD4+ and CD8+ peripheral blood T cells from patchy and totalis/universalis alopecia areata patients and healthy controls. Tofacitinib-treated patients had biopsies at baseline and at 4 and 24 weeks of treatment, with a later scalp biopsy in several patients. Scalp clonality was compared across normal scalp (n=4), patchy alopecia areata scalp (n=8), and alopecia totalis/universalis scalp (n=8). RNA came from the PAXgene miRNA kit for fixed scalp, the miRNeasy kit for PBMCs, and the RNeasy kit for mouse skin. TCRbeta CDR3 regions were amplified by immunoSEQ multiplex PCR using 35 Vbeta forward and 13 Jbeta reverse primers. Study-wide conclusions, independent of this receptor: Unlike mouse skin, where gammadelta T cells dominate, normal human skin contains resident alphabeta T cells that get sequenced too, which complicates analysis of the scalp TCR repertoire. Compared with mice, TCR sequences shared between patients were less clear, possibly partly because of HLA diversity across the patient population. Compared with normal scalp, lesional scalp, particularly in alopecia totalis/universalis, had higher clonality and more expanded CD8+ clones, which suggests antigenic drive.

This clone has only a few counts. Its binding antigen is unknown. Base qualities are not at hand, and no much larger clone is one base apart. Explained via the paper, the time point label denotes: baseline before oral tofacitinib. Peripheral blood and lesional scalp punch biopsies were obtained from patients with alopecia areata. After PBMCs were isolated by density centrifugation and stained for CD3, CD4 and CD8, a FACSAria was used to sort CD4+ and CD8+ T cells. Library generation was performed with the immunoSEQ multiplex PCR assay. To provide template for TCR sequencing, every sample had RNA extracted and reverse transcribed into cDNA. First-strand cDNA was synthesized with SuperScript III using a 2:1 mix of oligo-dT and random hexamers. Amplification bias was assessed with a synthetic immune receptor repertoire, and residual bias was removed computationally. The authors' pipeline ran thus. Raw reads were preprocessed to remove errors, and CDR3 was defined according to IMGT conventions as the region from the conserved cysteine to phenylalanine. To get clonality, Shannon entropy was normalized by log2 of the number of productive unique TCRs and the result was subtracted from 1. Whether scalp clones were CD4 or CD8 was inferred by matching scalp TCRbeta sequences against CD4 and CD8 repertoires sorted from blood. Here the immuneACCESS table is served through TCRdb, limited to in-frame sequences with V and J called. Missing clones are a known gap in these copies; in checked studies unresolved V genes cover under half, and the rest lacks a known reason. The DNA was the basis for D and trimming; V, J and clone size are from that table. The sample table shows about 130,000 clones, and roughly 64% are seen once. Around 6% of the sample lies in the top ten.

The germline V gene gives CDR1 as SQVTM and CDR2 as ANQGSEA. The CDR3 sequence holds 13 residues, the cysteine and phenylalanine included. Just CDR3 DNA is preserved here, 39 bases in frame from base 1. V is trimmed back by 7 bases and J by 5 bases, and the junction contains 8 bases that no gene match accounts for. The starting material was CD4+ T cells sorted from blood, obtained at week 0. This TCR was recovered from a human donor with alopecia areata. The rearrangement combines TRBV29-1 with TRBJ1-1, with 9 bases aligning to TRBD1. CDR3 loop: CSALDRGRTEAFF. The base sequence is TGCAGCGCGTTAGACAGGGGGAGGACTGAAGCTTTCTTT.